Listed here are 20 T cell receptor beta chains from one sample, sequenced in a study of T cells in Graves' hyperthyroidism and ophthalmopathy (dated 2019 in TCRdb). The library was produced with multiplex PCR. Sequencing was carried out with an Illumina HiSeq 2000. The TCR beta CDR3 regions were amplified from the RNA transcripts. For the first round of RT-PCR on the TCR CDR3, the HTBI primer set was used together with the Qiagen OneStep RT-PCR kit. In TCRdb, the public reads were trimmed at Q25 with fastp and aligned with MiXCR, with productive beta chains retained. Each CDR3 protein gets just one entry, which takes the most common genes and DNA from the rows behind it. The sample yields about 350,000 distinct CDR3 sequences; 12% to 15% were counted once. 34% of the sample goes to the ten largest clones. Sequencing was carried out using blood. These receptor sequences come from a woman between 35 and 50 years old with Graves' ophthalmopathy.

Many counts were recorded for this clonotype. The V call is TRBV2, the J call TRBJ2-7, with 7 positions matching TRBD1. The length of the CDR3 is 14 residues. Germline trimming cut 5 bases from V and 7 bases from J; bases unmatched to any gene: 11. Germline CDR1 reads SNHLY; CDR2 reads FYNNEI. The CDR3 region has the DNA TGTGCCAGCAGTTTTGGACAGGTGGAAGGAGAGCAGTACTTC. Protein: CASSFGQVEGEQYF.

This clonotype occurred many times. This chain links TRBV11-2 with TRBJ2-7; 9 bases agree with TRBD2. V was pared by 8 bases and J by 4 bases, with 12 bases of the junction left unmatched. Germline V lookup: CDR1 SGHAT, CDR2 FQNNGV. CDR3 length: 15 residues. The CDR3 loop reads CASRPIAGAQYEQYF. CDR3 in DNA: TGTGCCAGCCGTCCCATAGCGGGGGCCCAATACGAGCAGTACTTC.

This clonotype was observed at least ten times. The rearrangement links TRBV12-3 or TRBV12-4 to TRBJ1-1; D perhaps matches TRBD1 (6 bases). The CDR3 extends over 15 amino acids. Deletions cut 5 bases from V and 2 bases from J, with 15 bases between. The DNA for the CDR3 is TGTGCCAGCAGTCTGATAGACAGGCTTAACACTGAAGCTTTCTTT. As protein: CASSLIDRLNTEAFF.

This clonotype was observed at least ten times. The chain joins TRBV6-1 to TRBJ2-1, with a possible D match to TRBD2 (7 bases). V lost 8 bases, J lost 6 bases, and 17 bases lay in between. Germline assignment: CDR1 MNHNS and CDR2 SASEGT. The CDR3 has 14 amino acids. CDR3 in DNA: TGTGCCAGCTTAAGGAGGGGGGGGCCCAATGAGCAGTTCTTC. It is translated as CASLRRGGPNEQFF.

This clonotype was detected ten times or more. The chain employs TRBV15 and TRBJ2-7; perhaps TRBD1 as D (6 bases). With 1 base removed from V and 2 bases from J, the gap between germline ends came to 9 bases. The germline V gene has CDR1 LNHNV and CDR2 YYDKDF (reference sequence). The CDR3 is 14 amino acids. The CDR3 nucleotides are TGTGCCACCAGCAGAGGCAGGACAGCCTACGAGCAGTACTTC. It encodes CATSRGRTAYEQYF.

J is TRBJ1-2 and V is TRBV2; D is perhaps TRBD1 (6 bases). Trimming removed 7 bases from V and 7 bases from J, with 16 bases in between. The CDR3 extends over 13 amino acids. Germline V gives CDR1 SNHLY, CDR2 FYNNEI. Written as DNA, the CDR3 is TGTGCCAGCACGGCAGGGGAAATGAGTGGCTACACCTTC. This translates into CASTAGEMSGYTF.

This clonotype has more than one count but fewer than ten. The V call is TRBV6-1, the J call TRBJ2-1, with a possible D match to TRBD1 (6 bases). V dropped 8 bases and J dropped 2 bases, with 10 bases sitting between them. In germline, CDR1 is MNHNS, CDR2 SASEGT. This CDR3 is built from 13 residues. CDR3 sequence: CASDNRAYNEQFF. The CDR3 bases are TGTGCCAGCGATAACAGGGCCTACAATGAGCAGTTCTTC.

This clonotype appeared many times. The V and J genes are TRBV29-1 and TRBJ2-7; D possibly corresponds to TRBD1 (6 bases). V lost 4 bases and J 2 bases, leaving 15 bases between the germline ends. The CDR3 covers 14 residues. In germline, CDR1 is SQVTM, CDR2 ANQGSEA. CDR3 sequence: CSVVPGTSTYEQYF. The DNA of the CDR3 is TGCAGCGTTGTTCCCGGGACATCAACCTACGAGCAGTACTTC.

This clonotype was seen repeatedly, ten times or more. The gene calls are TRBV12-3 or TRBV12-4 and TRBJ1-1; D not resolved. The CDR3 is 11 amino acids. V was pared by 9 bases and J by 2 bases, with 7 bases between. DNA for the CDR3: TGTGCCAGTGGAGTAAACACTGAAGCTTTCTTT. It encodes CASGVNTEAFF.

This clonotype was observed a handful of times. V and J are TRBV19 and TRBJ2-6, with D possibly being TRBD2 (7 bases). The V gene lost 0 bases and the J gene lost 2 bases, with 17 bases spanning the gap. The CDR3 covers 19 residues. Germline CDR1 reads LNHDA; CDR2 reads SQIVND (reference sequence). The CDR3 coding sequence is TGTGCCAGTAGTATAGATGGGGGGGCACGGGGGACTGGGGCCAACGTCCTGACTTTC. It yields the protein CASSIDGGARGTGANVLTF.

This clonotype was recorded many times. The chain couples TRBV7-2 to TRBJ2-1; weak D call: TRBD2 (5 bases). This CDR3 has 17 amino acids. V shed 2 bases and J shed 3 bases, with 17 bases lying between them. Germline V gene data show CDR1 as SGHTA and CDR2 as FQGNSA. The CDR3 sequence is CASSLKVAGGYYNEQFF. The CDR3 DNA sequence: TGTGCCAGCAGCTTAAAGGTGGCGGGCGGCTACTACAATGAGCAGTTCTTC.

The sample holds many counts of this clonotype. The chain is built from TRBV28 and TRBJ1-1; D might be TRBD1 (5 bases). Germline CDR1 and CDR2: MDHEN and SYDVKM. The length of the CDR3 is 14 residues. The V gene lost 3 bases and the J gene lost 1 base, with 9 bases spanning the gap. As DNA, the CDR3 is TGTGCCAGCAGTTTTCCAGGGTCGAACACTGAAGCTTTCTTT. Its translation: CASSFPGSNTEAFF.

This clonotype appeared many times. This chain uses TRBV27 with TRBJ2-1; D is perhaps TRBD2 (5 bases). Germline loops: CDR1 MNHEY, CDR2 SMNVEV (reference sequence). The length of the CDR3 is 15 residues. Trimming left V 5 bases short and J 8 bases short, with 19 bases between. The CDR3 DNA sequence: TGTGCCAGCAGTCCCTATCCGGCGGAGGCAGATGAGCAGTTCTTC. Its translation: CASSPYPAEADEQFF.

This clonotype was detected ten times or more. The chain combines TRBV28 with TRBJ2-7, with 7 positions matching TRBD1. The CDR3 contains 15 residues. Germline loops: CDR1 MDHEN, CDR2 SYDVKM. Trimming took 7 bases from V and 1 from J; bases not matched to a gene: 10. CDR3 sequence (DNA): TGTGCCAGCAATGTAATTAACAGGGGATCCTACGAGCAGTACTTC. Its protein product is CASNVINRGSYEQYF.

On this clonotype: Germline is not matched at one junction end, which may reflect a read error. This chain links TRBV24-1 with TRBJ1-5; D is unresolved. Germline V lookup: CDR1 KGHDR, CDR2 SFDVKD. The CDR3 spans 16 residues. CDR3 sequence: CVTSDLQAGSNQPQHF. As DNA, the CDR3 is TGTGTCACCAGTGACCTGCAGGCTGGAAGCAATCAGCCCCAGCATTTT.

This clonotype was seen only once. One base away lies a much larger clone, so this may be a sequencing read error. The J gene is TRBJ2-7, the V gene TRBV3-1; D is unresolved. The germline gives CDR1 LGHDT, CDR2 YNNKEL (reference sequence). The CDR3 covers 15 residues. V was pared by 3 bases and J by 3 bases, with 15 bases between. The CDR3 DNA reads TGTGCCAGCAGCCATGGCCGGGCTGGCAACTACGAGCAGTACTTC. This sequence encodes CASSHGRAGNYEQYF.

This clonotype was recorded at least ten times. The rearrangement uses TRBV11-2 and TRBJ1-1; no definite D call. Trimming removed 4 bases at V and 1 base at J, with 7 bases between. The germline CDR1 and CDR2 sequences are SGHAT and FQNNGV. The length of the CDR3 is 13 residues. In DNA, the CDR3 is TGTGCCAGCAGCTCCCGACAGAACACTGAAGCTTTCTTT. Translation gives CASSSRQNTEAFF.

This clonotype appeared many times. The rearrangement joins TRBV6-5 to TRBJ2-1; 13 nucleotides align to TRBD2. The CDR3 length is 20 residues. CDR1 and CDR2 from the germline V gene are MNHEY and SVGAGI. V gave up 0 bases and J gave up 0 bases; unmatched junction bases: 8. The CDR3 is CASSYSRGLAGTSSYNEQFF. As DNA, the CDR3 is TGTGCCAGCAGTTACTCGAGGGGACTAGCGGGGACTAGCTCCTACAATGAGCAGTTCTTC.

The chain combines TRBV18 with TRBJ1-1; D ambiguous. Germline CDR1 is KGHSH and CDR2 is LQKENI. Trimming stripped 2 bases from V and 0 bases from J, with 7 bases between. The CDR3 is 14 residues long. CDR3 DNA: TGTGCCAGCTCACCAACGGAAATGAACACTGAAGCTTTCTTT. It is translated as CASSPTEMNTEAFF.

This clonotype was observed a handful of times. The chain has TRBV9 and TRBJ2-2; D perhaps matches TRBD2 (5 bases). The CDR3 has 15 amino acids. Germline CDR1 reads SGDLS; CDR2 reads YYNGEE. The V gene lost 0 bases and the J gene lost 3 bases, with 9 bases spanning the gap. Here the CDR3 reads CASSVAAGHTGELFF. The CDR3 region has the DNA TGTGCCAGCAGCGTAGCGGCGGGCCACACCGGGGAGCTGTTTTTT.